This T cell receptor beta chain derives from a study of blood T cell repertoires in COVID-19. Original analysis: From reference gene primer amplification, estimates of nucleated cell counts were derived. Profiled with immunoSEQ multiplex PCR; TCRdb holds only in-frame clones, not every one. V and J calls and clone size are as listed in that table; D and trimming were resolved from the DNA. This sample has roughly 340,000 clones, with about 90% found just once. V lost 8 bases to trimming and J lost 6 bases; unmatched junction nucleotides: 9. The CDR3 runs 15 residues. From germline, CDR1 is SGHNT and CDR2 YENEEA.

This receptor was taken from a young woman who had recovered from COVID-19. The sample was peripheral blood. The chain joins TRBV11-3 to TRBJ2-4; 11 bases align to TRBD1. The CDR3, as DNA: TGTGCCAGCCGGACAGGGGGCGAGGGATCAAACATTCAGTACTTC. Encoded protein: CASRTGGEGSNIQYF. The full variable domain, in which reference TRBV11-3 and TRBJ2-4 provide the parts outside the CDR3, is EAGVVQSPRYKIIEKKQPVAFWCNPISGHNTLYWYLQNLGQGPELLIRYENEEAVDDSQLPKDRFSAERLKGVDSTLKIQPAELGDSAVYLCASRTGGEGSNIQYFGAGTRLSVL.